Each of the 11 T cell receptor beta chains below was sequenced from the same sample in a study of response to subunit inactivated influenza vaccine. TCRdb ran MiXCR on the RT-PCR reads and lists one entry per CDR3 protein. The table records 560,000 or so distinct CDR3 sequences, about 7.6% of them present only once. Sequences were derived from PBMCs from blood, sampled less than 30 months after vaccination. Source of these receptors: a man aged 50 to 69 who received an inactivated influenza vaccine.

CDR3 nucleotides: TGCGCCAGCAGCTCCGGACAGACAGCTAATGAAAAACTGTTTTTT. Its protein is CASSSGQTANEKLFF. This chain links TRBV5-1 with TRBJ1-4, with TRBD1 as a possible D gene (6 bases). Trimming took off 3 bases at V and 3 bases at J, with 12 bases between the two ends. The CDR3 consists of 15 residues. Germline CDR1 SGHRS, CDR2 YFSETQ.

The chain links TRBV28 to TRBJ2-5, with 8 bases aligning to TRBD1. Germline V gene lookup returns CDR1 MDHEN and CDR2 SYDVKM. The CDR3 runs 13 residues. V lost 6 bases and J lost 4; bases outside the gene matches: 4. CDR3 in amino acids: CASREQGVETQYF. The CDR3 nucleotides are TGTGCCAGCAGAGAACAGGGGGTAGAGACCCAGTACTTC.

This clonotype occurred a few times. The chain has TRBV6-5 and TRBJ2-5, with TRBD2 as a possible D gene (5 bases). The germline CDR1 and CDR2 sequences are MNHEY and SVGAGI. Trimming removed 0 bases at V and 2 bases at J, with 13 bases between. CDR3 size: 16 residues. Here the CDR3 reads CASSYSPLAGQETQYF. The CDR3 bases are TGTGCCAGCAGTTACTCTCCCCTTGCGGGTCAAGAGACCCAGTACTTC.

This clonotype was recorded a few times. The chain links TRBV12-3 or TRBV12-4 to TRBJ2-7; TRBD1 aligns across 8 bases. Trimming at V came to 6 bases and at J to 0 bases, leaving 4 bases not matched to a gene. The length of the CDR3 is 14 residues. As DNA, the CDR3 is TGTGCCAGCAGGCGGACAGGGCGCTCCTACGAGCAGTACTTC. It translates to CASRRTGRSYEQYF.

This clonotype turned up a few times. The chain carries TRBV7-2 and TRBJ2-7, with TRBD1 matching 7 bases. The CDR3 runs to 13 residues. V lost 5 bases and J lost 3; bases outside the gene matches: 4. Germline V gene sequence: CDR1 SGHTA, CDR2 FQGNSA. CDR3 loop: CASSDGTDYEQYF. CDR3 in DNA: TGTGCCAGCAGCGACGGGACAGACTACGAGCAGTACTTC.

The table lists this clonotype with a few counts. The rearrangement uses TRBV10-3 and TRBJ2-1; 7 nucleotides match TRBD2. J lost 5 bases, V lost 3 bases, and 4 bases had no gene match. The CDR3 is 14 amino acids. Per germline, CDR1 ENHRY and CDR2 SYGVKD. Written as DNA, the CDR3 is TGTGCCATCAGTGAAGGGAGGGGTGACAATGAGCAGTTCTTC. Translating gives CAISEGRGDNEQFF.

In this sample, this clonotype turned up a few times. The chain combines TRBV5-1 with TRBJ2-1; TRBD2 matches 10 bases. The CDR3 runs 15 residues. From germline, CDR1 is SGHRS and CDR2 YFSETQ. J lost 9 bases, V lost 0 bases, and 6 bases had no gene match. CDR3: CASSLDLAGEAEQFF. The CDR3 region has the DNA TGCGCCAGCAGCTTGGACCTAGCGGGAGAGGCTGAGCAGTTCTTC. Full variable domain (remainder filled in from reference TRBV5-1 and TRBJ2-1): KAGVTQTPRYLIKTRGQQVTLSCSPISGHRSVSWYQQTPGQGLQFLFEYFSETQRNKGNFPGRFSGRQFSNSRSEMNVSTLELGDSALYLCASSLDLAGEAEQFFGPGTRLTVL.

The gene calls are TRBV27 and TRBJ2-1; 10 bases agree with TRBD2. V lost 6 bases to trimming and J lost 4 bases; unmatched junction nucleotides: 18. Germline V gene lookup returns CDR1 MNHEY and CDR2 SMNVEV (reference sequence). There are 19 residues in the CDR3. CDR3 in amino acids: CASSQKRPGLAISYNEQFF. CDR3 nucleotides: TGTGCCAGCAGCCAAAAGAGGCCGGGACTAGCGATTTCTTACAATGAGCAGTTCTTC.

The genes are TRBV3-1 and TRBJ2-1; possibly TRBD2 for D (6 bases). The germline V and J ends were trimmed by 5 bases and 3 bases, with 17 bases remaining between them. The germline gives CDR1 LGHDT, CDR2 YNNKEL (reference sequence). The CDR3 consists of 16 residues. CDR3 nucleotides: TGTGCCAGCAGCTCACGAGCTGGGGGGAACTACAATGAGCAGTTCTTC. This translates into CASSSRAGGNYNEQFF.

This clonotype appeared many times. This sequence joins TRBV10-3 and TRBJ1-5; possible D gene TRBD1, 5 bases. The germline gives CDR1 ENHRY, CDR2 SYGVKD. Trimming removed 2 bases at V and 2 bases at J, with 7 bases between. The CDR3 has 14 amino acids. The CDR3 here is CAISEDSRNQPQHF. The CDR3 nucleotides read TGTGCCATCAGTGAGGACAGCCGCAATCAGCCCCAGCATTTT.

This clonotype was detected only a few times. V gene TRBV7-2 combines with J gene TRBJ2-5; TRBD1 might be the D (5 bases). Trimming left V 5 bases short and J 7 bases short, with 20 bases between. Germline CDR1 and CDR2: SGHTA and FQGNSA. The CDR3 loop spans 15 amino acids. This CDR3 reads CASSQMGQGIGTQYF. The CDR3 coding sequence is TGTGCCAGCAGCCAAATGGGGCAGGGTATAGGGACCCAGTACTTC.